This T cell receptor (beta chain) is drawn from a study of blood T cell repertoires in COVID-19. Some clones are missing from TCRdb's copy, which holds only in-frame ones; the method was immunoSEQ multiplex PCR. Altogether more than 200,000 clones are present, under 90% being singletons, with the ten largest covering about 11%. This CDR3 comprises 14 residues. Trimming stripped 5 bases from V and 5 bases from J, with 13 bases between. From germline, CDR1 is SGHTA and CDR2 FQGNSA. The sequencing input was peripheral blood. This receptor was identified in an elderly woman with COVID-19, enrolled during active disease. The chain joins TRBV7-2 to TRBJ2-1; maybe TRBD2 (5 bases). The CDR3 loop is CASSAVFSDNEQFF. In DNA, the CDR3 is TGTGCCAGCAGCGCGGTGTTTAGCGACAATGAGCAGTTCTTC.